This passage covers 10 T cell receptor beta chains from one sample sequenced in a study of T-cell reconstitution after alpha-beta-depleted transplantation in children. Preparation of the TCRbeta library involved a method that used unique molecular identifiers. Each CDR3 protein is one row after TCRdb ran MiXCR on the PCR reads. The sample shows hundreds of thousands of distinct CDR3 sequences, 16% of them seen only once. The sequenced sample was PBMCs from the stem cell graft donor, obtained from the stem cell graft. These receptors were obtained from a human donor who donated a stem cell graft to a child with acute myeloid leukemia.

There are a few counts of this clonotype. One end of the junction does not line up with germline, which may come from a read error. V usage is TRBV20-1 and J usage is TRBJ2-5, with TRBD2 identical over 7 bases. There are 16 residues in the CDR3. Germline V gives CDR1 DFQATT, CDR2 SNEGSKA (reference sequence). The CDR3 DNA follows: TGCTGTGCCGGGGGAAGCGGGGCAGGCGTAATGGAGACCCAGTACTTC. Its translation: CCAGGSGAGVMETQYF.

The chain recombines TRBV9 with TRBJ2-4, with D perhaps TRBD1 or TRBD2 (5 bases each). Germline V CDR1 and CDR2: SGDLS, YYNGEE. Trimming pared 4 bases from V and 2 bases from J, leaving 19 bases between. This CDR3 has 17 amino acids. The CDR3 DNA reads TGTGCCAGCAGCTTATCCGGGACGGAAGGGACCAAAAACATTCAGTACTTC. Its protein is CASSLSGTEGTKNIQYF.

This clonotype has at least ten counts. This chain joins TRBV20-1 and TRBJ2-1; 13 bases line up with TRBD2. Germline CDR1 reads DFQATT; CDR2 reads SNEGSKA (reference sequence). This CDR3 spans 16 amino acids. V was pared by 6 bases and J by 6 bases, with 11 bases of the junction left unmatched. The CDR3 DNA sequence: TGCAGTGCCCGGTCAGGGACTAGCGGGGCAGGCAATGAGCAGTTCTTC. It encodes CSARSGTSGAGNEQFF.

This clonotype showed up just a few times. The genes are TRBV4-1 and TRBJ1-2; D ambiguous. CDR1 is MGHRA, CDR2 YSYEKL, per germline. There are 12 residues in the CDR3. Trimming removed 1 base at V and 6 bases at J, with 6 bases between. In nucleotides, the CDR3 is TGCGCCAGCAGCCAAGGTGGGAATGGCTACACCTTC. Translated, it gives CASSQGGNGYTF.

This clonotype was observed a few times. The chain employs TRBV4-2 and TRBJ2-1, with D perhaps matching TRBD1 (6 bases). V was pared by 0 bases and J by 12 bases, with 18 bases between. Germline CDR1 reads LGHNA; CDR2 reads YNFKEQ. The CDR3 totals 15 residues. The chain's CDR3 is CASSQEMQGSVGQFF. DNA of the CDR3: TGTGCCAGCAGCCAAGAGATGCAGGGGAGCGTGGGGCAGTTCTTC.

This clonotype was observed a handful of times. The J gene is TRBJ2-3, the V gene TRBV7-8, with 12 positions matching TRBD2. Per germline, CDR1 SGHVS and CDR2 FQNEAQ. This CDR3 region has 17 residues. The J segment lost 3 bases and the V segment lost 1 base, leaving 5 bases of the junction unmatched. This chain's CDR3 is CASSLGTTSGGTDTQYF. In nucleotides, the CDR3 is TGTGCCAGCAGCTTAGGCACCACTAGCGGGGGGACAGATACGCAGTATTTT.

This clonotype was counted a single time. This chain links TRBV11-3 with TRBJ2-2, with D unclear. This CDR3 has 13 amino acids. V dropped 5 bases and J dropped 8 bases, with 12 bases sitting between them. The V gene's germline CDR1 is SGHNT and CDR2 YENEEA. CDR3 sequence (DNA): TGTGCCAGCAGCCCCATAGGTAGAGGGGAGCTGTTTTTT. Its protein is CASSPIGRGELFF. Full variable domain (remainder filled in from reference TRBV11-3 and TRBJ2-2): EAGVVQSPRYKIIEKKQPVAFWCNPISGHNTLYWYLQNLGQGPELLIRYENEEAVDDSQLPKDRFSAERLKGVDSTLKIQPAELGDSAVYLCASSPIGRGELFFGEGSRLTVL.

This clonotype turned up a few times. The chain's CDR3 is CSAPGQATDTQYF. Written as DNA, the CDR3 is TGCAGTGCCCCGGGACAGGCCACAGATACGCAGTATTTT. The chain combines TRBV20-1 with TRBJ2-3, with 8 nucleotides matching TRBD1. V shed 6 bases, J shed 2 bases, and the junction held 4 bases outside the gene matches. Germline CDR1 DFQATT, CDR2 SNEGSKA (reference sequence). This CDR3 contains 13 residues.

This clonotype has only a few counts. The V and J genes are TRBV24-1 and TRBJ2-1; TRBD1 aligns across 8 bases. J lost 0 bases, V lost 7 bases, and 7 bases had no gene match. Germline CDR1 KGHDR, CDR2 SFDVKD. CDR3 length: 16 residues. In nucleotides, the CDR3 is TGTGCCACCAGCCCAGGGGGCTCGGGCTCCTACAATGAGCAGTTCTTC. It is translated as CATSPGGSGSYNEQFF.

At least ten counts were recorded for this clonotype. The gene calls are TRBV20-1 and TRBJ1-5, with 10 bases lining up with TRBD1. The germline gives CDR1 DFQATT, CDR2 SNEGSKA (reference sequence). This CDR3 is built from 14 residues. V shed 6 bases, J shed 4 bases, and the junction held 6 bases outside the gene matches. This CDR3 reads CSATGTGVNQPQHF. The CDR3 DNA is TGCAGTGCAACCGGGACAGGGGTTAATCAGCCCCAGCATTTT.